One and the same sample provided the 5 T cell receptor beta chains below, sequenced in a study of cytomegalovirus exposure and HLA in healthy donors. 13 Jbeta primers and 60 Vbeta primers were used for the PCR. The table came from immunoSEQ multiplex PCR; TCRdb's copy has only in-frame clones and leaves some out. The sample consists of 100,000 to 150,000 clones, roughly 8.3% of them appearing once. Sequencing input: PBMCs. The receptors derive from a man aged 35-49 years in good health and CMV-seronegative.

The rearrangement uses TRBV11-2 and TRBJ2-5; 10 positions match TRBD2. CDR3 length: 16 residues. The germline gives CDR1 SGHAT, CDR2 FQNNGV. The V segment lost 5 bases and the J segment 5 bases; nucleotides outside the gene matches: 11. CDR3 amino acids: CASSAYLAGVVETQYF. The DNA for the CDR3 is TGTGCCAGCAGCGCCTACCTAGCGGGGGTGGTGGAGACCCAGTACTTC.

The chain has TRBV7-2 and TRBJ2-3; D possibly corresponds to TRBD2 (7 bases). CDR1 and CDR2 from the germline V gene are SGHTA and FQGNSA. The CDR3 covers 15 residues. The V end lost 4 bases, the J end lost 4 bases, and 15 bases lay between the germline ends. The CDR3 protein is CASSSPGGPADTQYF. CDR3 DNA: TGTGCCAGCAGCTCACCCGGGGGGCCAGCAGATACGCAGTATTTT.

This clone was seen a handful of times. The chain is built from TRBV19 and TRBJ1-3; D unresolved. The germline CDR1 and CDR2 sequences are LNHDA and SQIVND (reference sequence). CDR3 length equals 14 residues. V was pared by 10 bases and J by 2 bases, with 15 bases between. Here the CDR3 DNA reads TGTGCCACCTCTCCATTCGAGCCTGGAAACACCATATATTTT. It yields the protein CATSPFEPGNTIYF.

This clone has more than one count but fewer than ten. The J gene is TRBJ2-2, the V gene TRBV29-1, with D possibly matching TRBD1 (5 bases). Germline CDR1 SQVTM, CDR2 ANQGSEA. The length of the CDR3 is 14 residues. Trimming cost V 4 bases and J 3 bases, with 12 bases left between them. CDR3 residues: CSVGQGPDTGELFF. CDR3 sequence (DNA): TGCAGCGTTGGGCAGGGTCCCGACACCGGGGAGCTGTTTTTT.

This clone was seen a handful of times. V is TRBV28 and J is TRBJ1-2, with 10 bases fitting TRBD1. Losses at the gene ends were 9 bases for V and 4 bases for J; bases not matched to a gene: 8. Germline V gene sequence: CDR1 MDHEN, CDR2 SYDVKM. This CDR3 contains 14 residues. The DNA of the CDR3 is TGTGCCAGTTGGCGGGGACAGGGGCTCTATGGCTACACCTTC. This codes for CASWRGQGLYGYTF.